This T cell receptor (beta chain) emerged from a study of T cells in Graves' hyperthyroidism and ophthalmopathy. The V gene's germline CDR1 is MNHNS and CDR2 SASEGT. There are 15 residues in the CDR3. Deletions cut 7 bases from V and 5 bases from J, with 20 bases between. The TCR beta CDR3 regions underwent amplification using RNA transcripts as the source. During a first-round RT-PCR of the TCR CDR3, the HTBI primer set was used. TCRdb processed the multiplex PCR reads anew with MiXCR; each CDR3 protein has one entry. The sample has 300,000 to 400,000 distinct CDR3 sequences, 15% to 20% seen once. In making diagnoses, clinical symptoms, serum thyroxine and TRAb, thyroid ultrasound and orbital computed tomography were all used. The PBMCs were taken from approximately 11 ml of fresh peripheral blood.

The chain joins TRBV6-1 to TRBJ2-5; D is possibly TRBD1 (5 bases). The source is a man between 18 and 29 years old with Graves' ophthalmopathy. The specimen sequenced was blood. The CDR3 coding sequence is TGTGCCAGCATCGTTAGGGGAATCCTGCAGGAGACCCAGTACTTC. The encoded protein is CASIVRGILQETQYF.